The T cell receptor (beta chain) under discussion was sequenced for a study of shared clonotypes between healthy human individuals. Looking at the study overall: In total, the donors were a couple of women and a few men aged 18 to 49.

On this clone: What it recognizes is unknown.

General study findings and limits: Memory subsets generally showed smaller estimated richness than naive subsets did.

The germline CDR1 and CDR2 sequences are SGHTA and FQGNSA. Trimming removed 5 bases from V and 6 bases from J; junction bases left unmatched: 5. This CDR3 has 14 residues. Clones were read by immunoSEQ multiplex PCR, and TCRdb kept only the in-frame ones, dropping some. The sample lists millions of clones; 85% to 95% were seen once. The study drew all its donors from Caucasian adults living in Nashville, Tennessee. The sequence was collected from a man aged 18 to 30 in good health. This sequence joins TRBV7-2 and TRBJ2-2, with TRBD1 matching over 8 bases. Specimen: naive CD4+ T cells sorted from blood. Stated subset: CD45RA+ positively selected. The chain's CDR3 is CASSNGQGAGELFF. The CDR3 coding sequence is TGTGCCAGCAGCAATGGACAGGGCGCCGGGGAGCTGTTTTTT.